This is a list of T cell receptor beta chains from one sample in a study of early T cells in non-severe SARS-CoV-2 infection. TCRdb itself ran the 5' RACE reads through MiXCR, one entry per CDR3 protein. The data hold some 52,000 distinct CDR3 sequences, with around 8% observed a single time. The sequencing sample was made of whole blood. These receptors were collected from an adult who was a healthcare worker with PCR-confirmed SARS-CoV-2 infection or an uninfected control (not recorded which). CDR3s include the opening cysteine and the closing phenylalanine or tryptophan. Fields, in order: clone size, V gene, J gene, D gene, CDR3 protein, CDR3 DNA. The D gene is left open where the match is weak. Size values are once, few and many counts, or a class for expanded clones, and some rows have none.

clone size: few
V gene: TRBV7-8
J gene: TRBJ1-1
D gene: NA
CDR3 protein: CASSLGGGLLSTEAFF
CDR3 DNA: TGTGCCAGCAGCTTGGGTGGGGGCTTATTAAGCACTGAAGCTTTCTTT

clone size: few
V gene: TRBV19
J gene: TRBJ2-1
D gene: NA
CDR3 protein: CASSIDRSSYNEQFF
CDR3 DNA: TGTGCCAGTAGTATAGACAGGTCCTCCTACAATGAGCAGTTCTTC

clone size: many
V gene: TRBV5-1
J gene: TRBJ2-2
D gene: NA
CDR3 protein: CASSLEGLSTGELFF
CDR3 DNA: TGCGCCAGCAGCTTGGAAGGGTTGAGCACCGGGGAGCTGTTTTTT

clone size: NA
V gene: TRBV4-2
J gene: TRBJ2-7
D gene: NA
CDR3 protein: CASSQRLSYEQYF
CDR3 DNA: TGTGCCAGCAGCCAACGGCTGTCCTACGAGCAGTACTTC

clone size: NA
V gene: TRBV2
J gene: TRBJ2-7
D gene: NA
CDR3 protein: CASSEQGNTYEQYF
CDR3 DNA: TGTGCCAGCAGTGAGCAGGGTAATACCTACGAGCAGTACTTC

clone size: few
V gene: TRBV7-7
J gene: TRBJ2-1
D gene: TRBD2
CDR3 protein: CASSRERGGNEQFF
CDR3 DNA: TGTGCTAGCAGCCGAGAGCGGGGTGGGAATGAGCAGTTCTTC

clone size: NA
V gene: TRBV30
J gene: TRBJ2-7
D gene: NA
CDR3 protein: CAWSELGSREQYF
CDR3 DNA: TGTGCCTGGAGTGAGCTAGGTTCAAGGGAGCAGTACTTC

clone size: NA
V gene: TRBV28
J gene: TRBJ2-1
D gene: NA
CDR3 protein: CASSLRGVIYNEQFF
CDR3 DNA: TGTGCCAGCAGTTTAAGGGGGGTCATCTACAATGAGCAGTTCTTC

clone size: few
V gene: TRBV13
J gene: TRBJ2-7
D gene: TRBD2
CDR3 protein: CASSVVGLAGGNSYEQYF
CDR3 DNA: TGTGCCAGCAGCGTAGTCGGACTAGCGGGGGGAAACTCCTACGAGCAGTACTTC

clone size: few
V gene: TRBV20-1
J gene: TRBJ1-2
D gene: NA
CDR3 protein: CSARDGAVPYGYTF
CDR3 DNA: TGCAGTGCTAGAGATGGTGCAGTTCCCTATGGCTACACCTTC

clone size: NA
V gene: TRBV19
J gene: TRBJ2-6
D gene: TRBD1
CDR3 protein: CASTPPGTGTSGANVLTF
CDR3 DNA: TGTGCCAGTACCCCGCCCGGGACAGGAACCTCTGGGGCCAACGTCCTGACTTTC

clone size: once
V gene: TRBV2
J gene: TRBJ2-7
D gene: NA
CDR3 protein: CASSDYPYEQYF
CDR3 DNA: TGTGCCAGCAGTGACTACCCCTACGAGCAGTACTTC

clone size: NA
V gene: TRBV15
J gene: TRBJ2-4
D gene: NA
CDR3 protein: CATSRDWRGAKNIQYF
CDR3 DNA: TGTGCCACCAGCAGAGATTGGAGGGGAGCCAAAAACATTCAGTACTTC

clone size: few
V gene: TRBV11-3
J gene: TRBJ1-1
D gene: NA
CDR3 protein: CASSSSGAEAFF
CDR3 DNA: TGTGCCAGCAGCTCGTCGGGGGCGGAGGCTTTCTTT

clone size: few
V gene: TRBV5-1
J gene: TRBJ2-3
D gene: NA
CDR3 protein: CASSLGGTDTQYF
CDR3 DNA: TGCGCCAGCAGCTTGGGAGGCACAGATACGCAGTATTTT

clone size: NA
V gene: TRBV21-1
J gene: TRBJ2-7
D gene: NA
CDR3 protein: CASSTRDRELPYEQYF
CDR3 DNA: TGTGCCAGCAGCACCCGGGACCGCGAATTACCCTACGAGCAGTACTTC

clone size: few
V gene: TRBV6-5
J gene: TRBJ1-3
D gene: NA
CDR3 protein: CASSYTDTPSSGNTIYF
CDR3 DNA: TGTGCCAGCAGTTACACGGACACTCCGAGCTCTGGAAACACCATATATTTT

clone size: NA
V gene: TRBV5-1
J gene: TRBJ1-1
D gene: NA
CDR3 protein: CASSLDLGNTEAFF
CDR3 DNA: TGCGCCAGCAGCTTGGATCTAGGGAACACTGAAGCTTTCTTT

clone size: many
V gene: TRBV7-6
J gene: TRBJ2-1
D gene: NA
CDR3 protein: CASSSSWSSYNEQFF
CDR3 DNA: TGTGCCAGCAGTTCGAGCTGGAGCTCCTACAATGAGCAGTTCTTC

clone size: many
V gene: TRBV2
J gene: TRBJ2-5
D gene: NA
CDR3 protein: CASSGQETQYF
CDR3 DNA: TGTGCCAGCAGTGGCCAAGAGACCCAGTACTTC

clone size: few
V gene: TRBV7-3
J gene: TRBJ1-1
D gene: NA
CDR3 protein: CASSLRLGAEAFF
CDR3 DNA: TGTGCCAGCAGCTTAAGATTAGGGGCTGAAGCTTTCTTT

clone size: few
V gene: TRBV6-1
J gene: TRBJ2-3
D gene: TRBD2
CDR3 protein: CANRAGFSTDTQYF
CDR3 DNA: TGTGCCAACCGAGCGGGATTTTCCACAGATACGCAGTATTTT

clone size: few
V gene: TRBV20-1
J gene: TRBJ2-7
D gene: NA
CDR3 protein: CSARDPGRSYEQYF
CDR3 DNA: TGCAGTGCTAGAGATCCGGGACGGTCCTACGAGCAGTACTTC

clone size: many
V gene: TRBV7-6
J gene: TRBJ2-3
D gene: NA
CDR3 protein: CASSLPHQGRTTDTQYF
CDR3 DNA: TGTGCCAGCAGCTTACCGCACCAGGGGCGGACCACAGATACGCAGTATTTT

clone size: few
V gene: TRBV11-2
J gene: TRBJ2-1
D gene: NA
CDR3 protein: CASSLVPSSYNEQFF
CDR3 DNA: TGTGCCAGCAGCTTGGTGCCGAGCTCCTACAATGAGCAGTTCTTC

clone size: few
V gene: TRBV5-8
J gene: TRBJ1-2
D gene: NA
CDR3 protein: CASSLIPGPNYGYTF
CDR3 DNA: TGTGCCAGCAGCTTGATTCCAGGGCCTAACTATGGCTACACCTTC

clone size: many
V gene: TRBV7-2
J gene: TRBJ1-6
D gene: NA
CDR3 protein: CASSLAPVLRYNSPLHF
CDR3 DNA: TGTGCCAGCAGCTTGGCCCCCGTGTTGCGGTATAATTCACCCCTCCACTTT

clone size: many
V gene: TRBV11-2
J gene: TRBJ2-1
D gene: NA
CDR3 protein: CASSLGTRGVDEQFF
CDR3 DNA: TGTGCCAGCAGCTTAGGGACTAGGGGGGTGGATGAGCAGTTCTTC

clone size: medium-sized
V gene: TRBV29-1
J gene: TRBJ2-7
D gene: NA
CDR3 protein: CSVTRGYEQYF
CDR3 DNA: TGCAGCGTAACACGGGGGTACGAGCAGTACTTC

clone size: NA
V gene: TRBV19
J gene: TRBJ2-2
D gene: NA
CDR3 protein: CASSIGGVGGELFF
CDR3 DNA: TGTGCCAGTAGTATCGGGGGTGTAGGCGGGGAGCTGTTTTTT

clone size: many
V gene: TRBV28
J gene: TRBJ2-6
D gene: TRBD1
CDR3 protein: CASRTDRAIGANVLTF
CDR3 DNA: TGTGCCAGCAGAACGGACAGGGCTATTGGGGCCAACGTCCTGACTTTC

clone size: many
V gene: TRBV10-3
J gene: TRBJ2-3
D gene: TRBD1
CDR3 protein: CAISERGQGPDTQYF
CDR3 DNA: TGTGCCATCAGTGAGCGGGGACAGGGTCCAGATACGCAGTATTTT

clone size: few
V gene: TRBV7-9
J gene: TRBJ2-5
D gene: TRBD2
CDR3 protein: CASSFPTSGSETQYF
CDR3 DNA: TGTGCCAGCAGCTTCCCGACTAGCGGGAGTGAGACCCAGTACTTC

clone size: few
V gene: TRBV29-1
J gene: TRBJ2-5
D gene: TRBD2
CDR3 protein: CSVSGLAGAGETQYF
CDR3 DNA: TGCAGCGTTTCCGGACTAGCGGGGGCAGGAGAGACCCAGTACTTC

clone size: many
V gene: TRBV6-1
J gene: TRBJ1-4
D gene: NA
CDR3 protein: CASSEERGDEKLFF
CDR3 DNA: TGTGCCAGCAGTGAAGAACGGGGGGATGAAAAACTGTTTTTT

clone size: NA
V gene: TRBV7-7
J gene: TRBJ2-5
D gene: NA
CDR3 protein: CASSQGRETQYF
CDR3 DNA: TGTGCTAGCAGCCAGGGCCGTGAGACCCAGTACTTC

clone size: many
V gene: TRBV30
J gene: TRBJ2-3
D gene: TRBD2
CDR3 protein: CAWRTSGTDTQYF
CDR3 DNA: TGTGCCTGGAGGACTAGCGGCACAGATACGCAGTATTTT

clone size: NA
V gene: TRBV28
J gene: TRBJ1-2
D gene: NA
CDR3 protein: CASSLQDNYGYTF
CDR3 DNA: TGTGCCAGCAGTTTACAAGATAACTATGGCTACACCTTC

clone size: many
V gene: TRBV9
J gene: TRBJ1-2
D gene: TRBD1
CDR3 protein: CASSEGGGVRSGYTF
CDR3 DNA: TGTGCCAGCAGCGAGGGAGGGGGCGTGCGTTCTGGCTACACCTTC

clone size: NA
V gene: TRBV10-3
J gene: TRBJ2-7
D gene: NA
CDR3 protein: CAISGSPGYEQYF
CDR3 DNA: TGTGCCATCAGTGGATCCCCAGGGTACGAGCAGTACTTC

clone size: many
V gene: TRBV7-8
J gene: TRBJ1-4
D gene: NA
CDR3 protein: CASSQTQNEKLFF
CDR3 DNA: TGTGCCAGCAGCCAGACCCAAAATGAAAAACTGTTTTTT

clone size: NA
V gene: TRBV4-3
J gene: TRBJ1-2
D gene: NA
CDR3 protein: CASSQDLRVYNGYTF
CDR3 DNA: TGCGCCAGCAGCCAAGATCTTCGGGTTTACAATGGCTACACCTTC

clone size: many
V gene: TRBV20-1
J gene: TRBJ2-6
D gene: TRBD1
CDR3 protein: CSASRQGSGANVLTF
CDR3 DNA: TGCAGTGCTAGTAGACAGGGCTCTGGGGCCAACGTCCTGACTTTC

clone size: NA
V gene: TRBV18
J gene: TRBJ2-5
D gene: TRBD1
CDR3 protein: CASSRGTGRETQYF
CDR3 DNA: TGTGCCAGCTCACGAGGGACAGGGAGGGAGACCCAGTACTTC

clone size: few
V gene: TRBV12-3/TRBV12-4
J gene: TRBJ2-7
D gene: NA
CDR3 protein: CASSSQSLGLYEQYF
CDR3 DNA: TGTGCCAGCAGTTCCCAGAGCCTAGGGCTCTACGAGCAGTACTTC

clone size: NA
V gene: TRBV5-5
J gene: TRBJ2-7
D gene: NA
CDR3 protein: CASSHPSGDYEQYF
CDR3 DNA: TGTGCCAGCAGCCACCCCTCAGGGGACTACGAGCAGTACTTC

clone size: many
V gene: TRBV7-9
J gene: TRBJ1-1
D gene: NA
CDR3 protein: CASSLAGQYTEAFF
CDR3 DNA: TGTGCCAGCAGCTTAGCCGGACAGTACACTGAAGCTTTCTTT

clone size: few
V gene: TRBV10-3
J gene: TRBJ2-2
D gene: NA
CDR3 protein: CAISAGTGELFF
CDR3 DNA: TGTGCCATCAGTGCAGGAACCGGGGAGCTGTTTTTT

clone size: few
V gene: TRBV5-4
J gene: TRBJ2-7
D gene: NA
CDR3 protein: CASSSDPGAYEQYF
CDR3 DNA: TGTGCCAGCAGCTCAGACCCGGGGGCCTACGAGCAGTACTTC

clone size: many
V gene: TRBV10-1
J gene: TRBJ2-5
D gene: NA
CDR3 protein: CASSESLARQETQYF
CDR3 DNA: TGCGCCAGCAGTGAGTCCCTAGCGAGGCAAGAGACCCAGTACTTC

clone size: NA
V gene: TRBV7-2
J gene: TRBJ2-4
D gene: NA
CDR3 protein: CASSQGSGRQNIQYF
CDR3 DNA: TGTGCCAGCAGCCAGGGGAGCGGGCGGCAAAACATTCAGTACTTC

clone size: few
V gene: TRBV7-2
J gene: TRBJ2-5
D gene: NA
CDR3 protein: CASSLEAETQYF
CDR3 DNA: TGTGCCAGCAGCTTAGAGGCCGAGACCCAGTACTTC

clone size: few
V gene: TRBV4-1
J gene: TRBJ2-7
D gene: NA
CDR3 protein: CASSQAEGSYEQYF
CDR3 DNA: TGCGCCAGCAGCCAAGCAGAGGGGTCCTACGAGCAGTACTTC

clone size: NA
V gene: TRBV6-6
J gene: TRBJ2-5
D gene: NA
CDR3 protein: CASSGPGEETQYF
CDR3 DNA: TGTGCCAGCAGTGGACCGGGGGAAGAGACCCAGTACTTC

clone size: many
V gene: TRBV7-9
J gene: TRBJ2-3
D gene: NA
CDR3 protein: CASSPQSDTQYF
CDR3 DNA: TGTGCCAGCAGCCCCCAATCAGATACGCAGTATTTT

clone size: many
V gene: TRBV7-9
J gene: TRBJ1-5
D gene: TRBD1
CDR3 protein: CASSWTGDQPQHF
CDR3 DNA: TGTGCCAGCAGCTGGACAGGGGACCAGCCCCAGCATTTT

clone size: NA
V gene: TRBV6-5
J gene: TRBJ2-2
D gene: NA
CDR3 protein: CASKLRRYTGELFF
CDR3 DNA: TGTGCCAGCAAACTACGACGGTACACCGGGGAGCTGTTTTTT

clone size: many
V gene: TRBV27
J gene: TRBJ2-1
D gene: NA
CDR3 protein: CASSLGAEQFF
CDR3 DNA: TGTGCCAGCAGTTTAGGGGCTGAGCAGTTCTTC

clone size: NA
V gene: TRBV7-2
J gene: TRBJ2-1
D gene: NA
CDR3 protein: CASSLPPANEQFF
CDR3 DNA: TGTGCCAGCAGCTTACCTCCGGCGAATGAGCAGTTCTTC

clone size: few
V gene: TRBV4-3
J gene: TRBJ2-3
D gene: NA
CDR3 protein: CASSQGIGAPLKYF
CDR3 DNA: TGCGCCAGCAGCCAAGGAATCGGCGCGCCCTTGAAGTATTTT